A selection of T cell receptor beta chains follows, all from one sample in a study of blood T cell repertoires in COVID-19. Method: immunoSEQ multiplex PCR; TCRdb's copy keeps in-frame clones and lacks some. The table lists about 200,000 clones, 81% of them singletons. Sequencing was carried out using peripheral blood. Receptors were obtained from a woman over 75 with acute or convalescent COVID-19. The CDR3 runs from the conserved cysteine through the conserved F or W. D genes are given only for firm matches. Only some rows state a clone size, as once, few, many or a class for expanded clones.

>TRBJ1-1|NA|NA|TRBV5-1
TGCGCCAGCAGCTTGGCCGCCAGGGCAAACACTGAAGCTTTCTTT
CASSLAARANTEAFF
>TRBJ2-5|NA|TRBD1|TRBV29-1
TGCAGCGTTGCGGGACAGGGGTACCAAGAGACCCAGTACTTC
CSVAGQGYQETQYF
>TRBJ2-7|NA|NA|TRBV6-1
TGTGCCAGCAGTGAACAGGGACTCTCCTACGAGCAGTACTTC
CASSEQGLSYEQYF
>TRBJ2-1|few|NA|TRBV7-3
TGTGCCAGCAGCTACACTAGAAATGAGCAGTTCTTC
CASSYTRNEQFF
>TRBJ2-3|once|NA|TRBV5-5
TGTGCCAGCAGCTTGGCCTTAGCCGGAGTTAGCACAGATACGCAGTATTTT
CASSLALAGVSTDTQYF
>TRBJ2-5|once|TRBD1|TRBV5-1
TGCGCCAGCAGCTTTGGGACAGGGGGGGAGACCCAGTACTTC
CASSFGTGGETQYF
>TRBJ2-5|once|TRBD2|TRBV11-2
TGTGCCAGCAGCTTAGAATCGATGCTAGCGGGGGGGCGACAAGAGACCCAGTACTTC
CASSLESMLAGGRQETQYF
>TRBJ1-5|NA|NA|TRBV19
TGTGCCACCCGATGGGAGGGGAATCAGCCCCAGCATTTT
CATRWEGNQPQHF
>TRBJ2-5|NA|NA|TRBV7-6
TGTGCCAGCAGCAGGGGGGGCGGAGAGACCCAGTACTTC
CASSRGGGETQYF
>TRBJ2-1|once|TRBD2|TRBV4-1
TGCGCCAGCAGCCGACAAATGAGAGGCGGGGGGGCCTTAGGCTACAATGAGCAGTTCTTC
CASSRQMRGGGALGYNEQFF
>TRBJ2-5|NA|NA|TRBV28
TGTGCCAGCAGTTTTCCCAGGGGACAAGAGACCCAGTACTTC
CASSFPRGQETQYF
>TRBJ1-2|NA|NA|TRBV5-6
TGTGCCAGCAGCTTGCCGGCTAACTATGGCTACACCTTC
CASSLPANYGYTF
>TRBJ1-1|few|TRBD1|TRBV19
TGTGCCAGTAGGGAAGGAGGGGGCGCGAGCACTGAAGCTTTCTTT
CASREGGGASTEAFF
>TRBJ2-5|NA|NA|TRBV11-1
TGTGCCAGCAGCTTAGCCAGACAAGAGACCCAGTACTTC
CASSLARQETQYF
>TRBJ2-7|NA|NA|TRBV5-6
TGTGCCAGCAGCTTGGGCGGGAATGGGATCTACGAGCAGTACTTC
CASSLGGNGIYEQYF
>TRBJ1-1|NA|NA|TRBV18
TGTGCCAGCTCACTAAACTCCCCACGGGGGGGGCTATGGGCTTTCTTT
CASSLNSPRGGLWAFF
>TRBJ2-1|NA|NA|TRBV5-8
TGTGCCAGCAGCCTCGCCTACAATGAGCAGTTCTTC
CASSLAYNEQFF
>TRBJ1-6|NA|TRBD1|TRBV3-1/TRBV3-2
TGTGCCAGCAGCCTAAGGGACAGGAATTCACCCCTCCACTTT
CASSLRDRNSPLHF
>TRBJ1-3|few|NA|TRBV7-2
TGTGCCAGCAGCTCCGGGGGGAGGAACTCTGGAAACACCATATATTTT
CASSSGGRNSGNTIYF
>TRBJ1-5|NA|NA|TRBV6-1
TGTGCCAGCAGTTCCCTAACACAGGGAAACCAGCCCCAGCATTTT
CASSSLTQGNQPQHF
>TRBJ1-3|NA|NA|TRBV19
TGTGCCGTGGACACTCGCTCTGGAAACACCATATATTTT
CAVDTRSGNTIYF
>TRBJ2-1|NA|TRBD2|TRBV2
TGTGCCAGCAGTGAGTTGTCTAGCGGATACAATGAGCAGTTCTTC
CASSELSSGYNEQFF
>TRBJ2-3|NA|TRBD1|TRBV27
TGTGCCAGCAGAGGGACAGGGGGCTGGGCAGATACGCAGTATTTT
CASRGTGGWADTQYF
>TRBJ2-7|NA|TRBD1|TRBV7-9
TGTGCCAGCAGCTTTTACCTCCTCCCCGGACAGGGGGTTATTCACGAGCAGTACTTC
CASSFYLLPGQGVIHEQYF
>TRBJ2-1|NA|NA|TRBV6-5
TGTGCCAGCAACCCCGGAGTTCCCGATGAGCAGTTCTTC
CASNPGVPDEQFF
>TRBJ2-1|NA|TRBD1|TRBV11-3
TGTGCCAGCAGCTTGACAGGGGACGATGGGCAGTTCTTC
CASSLTGDDGQFF
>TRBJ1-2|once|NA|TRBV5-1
TGCGCCAGCAGCTTGGATGAGGGAGTGGGCGGCTACACCTTC
CASSLDEGVGGYTF
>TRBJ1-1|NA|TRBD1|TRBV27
TGTGCCAGCAGGTTACAGGGGGCGAGGACTGAAGCTTTCTTT
CASRLQGARTEAFF
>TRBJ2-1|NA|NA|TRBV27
TGTGCCAGCAGTTTATTTCCAGAATACAATGAGCAGTTCTTC
CASSLFPEYNEQFF
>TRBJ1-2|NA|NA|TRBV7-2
TGTGCCAGCAGCCAAATAAACAGGGCTGGCTACACCTTC
CASSQINRAGYTF
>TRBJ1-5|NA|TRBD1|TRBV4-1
TGCGCCAGCAGCCCCCAAGAAGAGGACAGGGGATTCCAGCCCCAGCATTTT
CASSPQEEDRGFQPQHF
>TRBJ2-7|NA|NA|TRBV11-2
TGTGCCAGCAGCATAACGGGTCCCGGGGCCTACGAGCAGTACTTC
CASSITGPGAYEQYF
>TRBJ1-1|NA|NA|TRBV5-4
TGTGCCAGCAGCTTGGAGGGCAGGGTGGGCACTGAAGCTTTCTTT
CASSLEGRVGTEAFF
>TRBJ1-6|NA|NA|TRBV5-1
TGCGCCAGCAGCTTGGCAGGAAAGAGCTCCTATAATTCACCCCTCCACTTT
CASSLAGKSSYNSPLHF
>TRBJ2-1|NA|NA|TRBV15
TGTGCCACCAGCAGGGGGGGACCGCCAGGCAATGAGCAGTTCTTC
CATSRGGPPGNEQFF
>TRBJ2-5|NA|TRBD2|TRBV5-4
TGTGCCAGCAGCTTGACTAGCGGGAGGGCCTCAGAGACCCAGTACTTC
CASSLTSGRASETQYF
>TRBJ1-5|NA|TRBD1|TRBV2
TGTGCCAGCAGTGGACAGGGGGTTACTCAGCCCCAGCATTTT
CASSGQGVTQPQHF
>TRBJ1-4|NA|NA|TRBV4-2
TGTGCCAGCAGCCGGGCGGGGGGCGAGGCTAATGAAAAACTGTTTTTT
CASSRAGGEANEKLFF
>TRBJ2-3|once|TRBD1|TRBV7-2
TGTGCCAGCAGCCCCGGGACAGGGCCGATCGATACGCAGTATTTT
CASSPGTGPIDTQYF
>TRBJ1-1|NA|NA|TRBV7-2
TGTGCCAGCAGCTTAGACAGGACTAAGGCTTTCTTT
CASSLDRTKAFF
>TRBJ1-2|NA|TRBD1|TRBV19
TGTGCCAGTAGTGAGGACAGGGAGTATGGCTACACCTTC
CASSEDREYGYTF
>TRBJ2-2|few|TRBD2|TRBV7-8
TGTGCCAGCCGGGGGACTAGCGGGAACACCGGGGAGCTGTTTTTT
CASRGTSGNTGELFF
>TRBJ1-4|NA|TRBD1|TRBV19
TGTGCCAGTAGTGTCCCGGGACAGGGAAATGAAAAACTGTTTTTT
CASSVPGQGNEKLFF
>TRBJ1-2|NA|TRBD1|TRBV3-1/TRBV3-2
TGTGCCAGCAGACCGGGACAGGGTTACGATAGTGGCTACACCTTC
CASRPGQGYDSGYTF
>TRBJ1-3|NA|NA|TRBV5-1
TGCGCCAGCAGCTTGTACACTAGTGGAAACACCATATATTTT
CASSLYTSGNTIYF
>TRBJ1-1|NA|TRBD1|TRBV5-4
TGTGCCAGCAGACGTGTTGGGGACAGGGCCTTAAGGGCTTTCTTT
CASRRVGDRALRAFF
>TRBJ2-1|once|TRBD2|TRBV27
TGTGCCACCCGACTAGCGGGAGGTAATGAGCAGTTCTTC
CATRLAGGNEQFF